These T cell receptor beta chains were read from a single sample in a study of Ad26.COV2.S vaccination and SARS-CoV-2 variants. Sequenced by immunoSEQ multiplex PCR; TCRdb stores in-frame clones only, minus some. The sample yields more than 250,000 clones, approximately 89% seen once. Sequences were derived from peripheral blood, sampled in a trial of Ad26.COV2.S vaccine versus placebo. These receptors were collected from a person between 18 and 65 years old who received the Ad26.COV2.S COVID-19 vaccine or a placebo. The CDR3 runs from the conserved cysteine through the conserved F or W. A D gene is named only where the DNA matches it firmly. For some rows the clone size is stated as once, few or many, or as a class when expanded; others skip it.

CASSKQAGTGLYNEQFF	TGTGCCAGCAGCAAACAAGCCGGGACAGGTTTATACAATGAGCAGTTCTTC	TRBD1	TRBV7-6	NA	TRBJ2-1
CASLKGAGTDTQYF	TGTGCCAGTCTCAAGGGGGCAGGGACAGATACGCAGTATTTT	TRBD1	TRBV19	NA	TRBJ2-3
CASSQEQRGLNTEAFF	TGCGCCAGCAGCCAAGAGCAGCGAGGCTTGAACACTGAAGCTTTCTTT	NA	TRBV4-3	NA	TRBJ1-1
CASRRQGDYGYTF	TGTGCCAGCAGAAGACAGGGGGACTATGGCTACACCTTC	TRBD1	TRBV12-3/TRBV12-4	NA	TRBJ1-2
CASSDGFYQPQHF	TGTGCCAGCAGTGACGGGTTTTATCAGCCCCAGCATTTT	NA	TRBV2	NA	TRBJ1-5
CASSLSKEKGRGEKLFF	TGTGCCAGCAGTTTATCGAAGGAGAAGGGGCGAGGTGAAAAACTGTTTTTT	NA	TRBV27	NA	TRBJ1-4
CASIPPRTERLAKNIQYF	TGTGCCAGCATCCCACCTCGGACAGAGAGATTAGCCAAAAACATTCAGTACTTC	NA	TRBV3-1/TRBV3-2	NA	TRBJ2-4
CASRWNSGSGTQYF	TGTGCCAGTAGGTGGAACAGCGGGTCGGGGACCCAGTACTTC	NA	TRBV19	NA	TRBJ2-5
CASRRGTSGRSEQFF	TGTGCCAGCAGGAGAGGGACTAGCGGGAGAAGTGAGCAGTTCTTC	TRBD2	TRBV2	NA	TRBJ2-1
CASSPHRTRGNTDTQYF	TGTGCCAGCAGCCCTCATCGGACTCGGGGGAACACAGATACGCAGTATTTT	NA	TRBV6-2/TRBV6-3	NA	TRBJ2-3
CASSLGGGARFSEQYF	TGTGCCAGCAGCTTAGGTGGGGGGGCTCGATTTTCCGAGCAGTACTTC	NA	TRBV7-2	NA	TRBJ2-7
CASSQTGSSGNTIYF	TGTGCCAGCAGCCAGACAGGGAGCTCTGGAAACACCATATATTTT	NA	TRBV12-1	few	TRBJ1-3
CATSGGQSSYNEQFF	TGTGCCACCAGTGGCGGACAGAGCTCCTACAATGAGCAGTTCTTC	NA	TRBV24-1	NA	TRBJ2-1
CASSPRGRGRGDEQFF	TGTGCCAGCAGCCCCCGGGGGCGGGGGCGGGGGGATGAGCAGTTCTTC	TRBD2	TRBV11-3	NA	TRBJ2-1
CASSQEVQGMNTEAFF	TGCGCCAGCAGCCAAGAGGTACAGGGCATGAACACTGAAGCTTTCTTT	NA	TRBV4-3	NA	TRBJ1-1
CASSLLSSGYTF	TGTGCCAGCAGTTTGCTTAGCAGTGGCTACACCTTC	NA	TRBV12-3/TRBV12-4	NA	TRBJ1-2
CATTEQYRHKSPTGTDTQYF	TGTGCCACAACTGAGCAGTACAGGCACAAGTCACCTACGGGCACAGATACGCAGTATTTT	NA	TRBV2	NA	TRBJ2-3
CASSLDPTYNEQFF	TGTGCCAGCAGCTTAGACCCCACTTACAATGAGCAGTTCTTC	NA	TRBV5-5	NA	TRBJ2-1
CASSLTGQGRSGANVLTF	TGCGCCAGCAGCTTGACAGGACAGGGCCGCTCTGGGGCCAACGTCCTGACTTTC	TRBD1	TRBV5-1	NA	TRBJ2-6
CASSANLAGEETQYF	TGTGCCAGCAGCGCTAATCTAGCGGGAGAAGAGACCCAGTACTTC	TRBD2	TRBV11-2	NA	TRBJ2-5
CASSQVGPGNSNQPQHF	TGTGCCAGCAGCCAAGTCGGCCCAGGGAATAGCAATCAGCCCCAGCATTTT	NA	TRBV4-2	NA	TRBJ1-5
CASSDSRGPNTGELFF	TGTGCCAGCAGTGATTCCAGGGGGCCTAACACCGGGGAGCTGTTTTTT	TRBD1	TRBV27	NA	TRBJ2-2
CASGRSGTEAFF	TGTGCCAGCGGCAGGTCGGGCACTGAAGCTTTCTTT	NA	TRBV7-8	NA	TRBJ1-1
CASSRTGEIGTEAFF	TGTGCCAGCAGCCGGACAGGGGAAATAGGCACTGAAGCTTTCTTT	TRBD1	TRBV5-6	few	TRBJ1-1
CASISRGPGNTIYF	TGTGCCAGCATCAGCAGGGGGCCTGGAAACACCATATATTTT	TRBD1	TRBV7-9	NA	TRBJ1-3
CASSPGQKEGSGYTF	TGCGCCAGCAGCCCCGGACAGAAGGAAGGCTCTGGCTACACCTTC	NA	TRBV5-1	NA	TRBJ1-2
CASSGRQGAGTEAFF	TGTGCCAGCAGCGGACGACAGGGTGCAGGGACTGAAGCTTTCTTT	TRBD1	TRBV7-6	NA	TRBJ1-1
CASSEALGSVGNQPQHF	TGTGCCAGCAGTGAAGCTCTGGGTAGTGTTGGCAATCAGCCCCAGCATTTT	NA	TRBV6-1	once	TRBJ1-5
CASSTPTANEKLFF	TGCGCCAGCAGCACCCCGACAGCTAATGAAAAACTGTTTTTT	NA	TRBV5-1	once	TRBJ1-4
CATSRFGQGNEKLFF	TGTGCCACCAGCAGATTCGGACAGGGGAATGAAAAACTGTTTTTT	TRBD1	TRBV15	NA	TRBJ1-4
CASRTGNQPQHF	TGTGCCAGCAGAACAGGCAATCAGCCCCAGCATTTT	NA	TRBV6-5	few	TRBJ1-5
CASSLGSSQNQPQHF	TGTGCCAGCAGCTTAGGGTCCAGTCAGAATCAGCCCCAGCATTTT	NA	TRBV7-9	NA	TRBJ1-5
CASSKESVFLIAKNIQYF	TGTGCCAGCAGCAAAGAATCAGTCTTCCTAATAGCCAAAAACATTCAGTACTTC	NA	TRBV21-1	once	TRBJ2-4
CASSTGQGSYEQYF	TGCGCCAGCAGCACTGGACAGGGCTCCTACGAGCAGTACTTC	TRBD1	TRBV5-1	NA	TRBJ2-7
CASSPRATNSPLHF	TGTGCCAGTAGTCCCCGGGCTACTAATTCACCCCTCCACTTT	NA	TRBV19	few	TRBJ1-6
CASSERQGDYEQYF	TGCGCCAGCAGTGAGAGACAGGGGGACTACGAGCAGTACTTC	TRBD1	TRBV10-2	NA	TRBJ2-7
CATSDSVNTDTQYF	TGTGCCACCTCCGACTCCGTTAACACAGATACGCAGTATTTT	NA	TRBV19	NA	TRBJ2-3
CASSLPRPDTQYF	TGCGCCAGCAGTCTGCCAAGGCCAGATACGCAGTATTTT	NA	TRBV10-2	NA	TRBJ2-3
CASSLRGTGFTEAFF	TGTGCCAGCAGCTTAAGGGGGACAGGGTTTACTGAAGCTTTCTTT	TRBD1	TRBV11-2	NA	TRBJ1-1
CASRVERGSTGEQYF	TGTGCCAGCAGAGTCGAACGGGGGTCAACGGGAGAGCAGTACTTC	NA	TRBV6-5	once	TRBJ2-7
CASSKTGLAGGGTGELFF	TGTGCCAGCAGTAAGACGGGACTAGCGGGAGGAGGCACCGGGGAGCTGTTTTTT	TRBD2	TRBV27	few	TRBJ2-2
CASSQNGGPSGNTIYF	TGTGCCAGCAGCCAAAACGGGGGTCCGTCTGGAAACACCATATATTTT	NA	TRBV14	few	TRBJ1-3
CASSVPFNHSGTGTLYGYTF	TGTGCCAGCAGTGTCCCCTTTAATCATTCCGGGACAGGGACCCTTTATGGCTACACCTTC	TRBD1	TRBV6-4	NA	TRBJ1-2
CASSRAVLWDRGLGGANVLTF	TGCGCCAGCAGCCGAGCCGTATTGTGGGACAGGGGGCTGGGTGGGGCCAACGTCCTGACTTTC	TRBD1	TRBV7-8	NA	TRBJ2-6
CASMRTEGMNTEAFF	TGCGCCAGCATGCGGACAGAGGGAATGAACACTGAAGCTTTCTTT	NA	TRBV5-1	many	TRBJ1-1
CASSQEGEMNTEAFF	TGCGCCAGCAGCCAAGAAGGGGAAATGAACACTGAAGCTTTCTTT	NA	TRBV4-3	NA	TRBJ1-1
CSVVLGTGFSYEQYF	TGCAGCGTTGTGCTTGGGACGGGATTCTCCTACGAGCAGTACTTC	NA	TRBV29-1	NA	TRBJ2-7
CASSPTGNSNQPQHF	TGTGCCAGCAGCCCTACAGGAAATAGCAATCAGCCCCAGCATTTT	NA	TRBV2	NA	TRBJ1-5
CASSVGLGSNTEAFF	TGCGCCAGCAGCGTGGGGTTGGGGTCGAACACTGAAGCTTTCTTT	NA	TRBV5-1	NA	TRBJ1-1
CASSLRGSQPQHF	TGTGCCAGCAGCTTAAGGGGTAGTCAGCCCCAGCATTTT	NA	TRBV7-8	once	TRBJ1-5
CASSSGSSGANVLTF	TGTGCCAGCAGCTCGGGCAGCTCTGGGGCCAACGTCCTGACTTTC	NA	TRBV7-2	NA	TRBJ2-6